This T cell receptor (beta chain) was identified in a study of T cells in Graves' hyperthyroidism and ophthalmopathy. Broader study findings: Ophthalmopathy was predicted by the model a median of about 6.7 months ahead of onset.

Amplification of TCR beta CDR3 regions was performed using RNA transcripts as template. First-round RT-PCR with HTBI primers amplified the TCR CDR3 region. TCRdb reprocessed the multiplex PCR reads via MiXCR and lists one record per CDR3 protein. Found here are approximately 370,000 distinct CDR3 sequences, approximately 15% of them singletons; the top ten hold approximately 29%. Exclusion followed for patients with uncontrolled infection, other autoimmune disease, pregnancy or lactation. Details on this clonotype: Its antigen is unknown.

Sequencing was carried out using blood. The sequence derives from a woman aged 25 to 39 with Graves' hyperthyroidism.

CDR3 DNA sequence: TGTGCCAGCAGGCCGAACCTAGAGACCCAGTACTTC. Its protein product is CASRPNLETQYF. The gene calls are TRBV28 and TRBJ2-5, with unresolved D. Germline V gives CDR1 MDHEN, CDR2 SYDVKM. This CDR3 has 12 residues. V lost 6 bases and J 4 bases, leaving 9 bases between the germline ends.